The 2 T cell receptor beta chains reported below all come from one sample, sequenced in a study of regulatory T cells in long-lasting Graves disease. Libraries of TCR beta came from iRepertoire HTBI primers plus Arm-PCR of CDR3 regions. One entry per CDR3 protein, called by TCRdb with MiXCR from the multiplex PCR reads. The sample gives hundreds of thousands of distinct CDR3 sequences, roughly a sixth of which show up once; about 20% is in the top ten. Time point: newly diagnosed GD, antithyroid drugs for less than 3 months. With RNA extracted from PBMCs as input, the TCR library was made. The specimen was peripheral blood mononuclear cells (PBMCs), collected at new diagnosis, from a patient treated with antithyroid drugs. Receptor source: a female donor with Graves disease.

The table lists this clonotype with a few counts. The rearrangement joins TRBV20-1 to TRBJ1-6; D remains ambiguous. V was cut by 1 base and J by 7 bases, with 11 bases left in between. This CDR3 has 14 amino acids. Germline V gives CDR1 DFQATT, CDR2 SNEGSKA (reference sequence). CDR3 sequence: CSARVDGGNSPLHF. CDR3 coding DNA: TGCAGTGCTAGAGTTGATGGAGGGAATTCACCCCTCCACTTT.

This clonotype has just a few counts. This chain joins TRBV9 and TRBJ2-7; a possible D gene is TRBD1 (5 bases). The CDR3 runs 15 residues. Germline V gene sequence: CDR1 SGDLS, CDR2 YYNGEE. The V and J ends lost 2 bases and 2 bases respectively, with 14 bases between them. The CDR3 region is CASSVGPGPTYEQYF. In DNA form, the CDR3 reads TGTGCCAGCAGCGTGGGTCCAGGGCCAACCTACGAGCAGTACTTC. Looking up the rest from reference TRBV9 and TRBJ2-7 gives the full variable domain: DSGVTQTPKHLITATGQRVTLRCSPRSGDLSVYWYQQSLDQGLQFLIQYYNGEERAKGNILERFSAQQFPDLHSELNLSSLELGDSALYFCASSVGPGPTYEQYFGPGTRLTVT.